These 9 T cell receptor beta chains share one sample of origin, sequenced in a study of blood T cell repertoires in COVID-19. Sequencing used immunoSEQ multiplex PCR; TCRdb keeps in-frame clones, though not all of them. Of approximately 130,000 clones listed, roughly 69% are singletons. The sample taken for sequencing was peripheral blood. The receptor set was obtained from a woman aged 70-85 years with acute or convalescent COVID-19.

The rearrangement joins TRBV28 to TRBJ1-5; TRBD1 matches at 10 bases. V trimming: 4 bases; J trimming: 4 bases; junction bases outside the gene matches: 7. The germline gives CDR1 MDHEN, CDR2 SYDVKM. The CDR3 extends over 16 amino acids. CDR3 bases: TGTGCCAGCAGTTCTTACACGGGACAGGGGAATCAGCCCCAGCATTTT. Encoded protein: CASSSYTGQGNQPQHF.

This chain joins TRBV5-1 and TRBJ1-2; TRBD1 might be the D (5 bases). The V gene lost 1 base and the J gene lost 8 bases, with 12 bases spanning the gap. The CDR3 extends over 13 amino acids. Germline assignment: CDR1 SGHRS and CDR2 YFSETQ. The CDR3 spells CASSLSAGSGYTF. DNA for the CDR3: TGCGCCAGCAGCTTGAGCGCAGGGTCCGGCTACACCTTC.

The table lists this clone with many counts. This rearrangement joins TRBV14 to TRBJ2-1, with 10 bases identical to TRBD2. Losses at the gene ends were 4 bases for V and 4 bases for J; bases not matched to a gene: 4. Per the germline V gene, CDR1 is SGHDN and CDR2 is FVKESK. The CDR3 has 15 residues. The CDR3 coding sequence is TGTGCCAGCAGCCCCGGACTAGCGGATTACAATGAGCAGTTCTTC. Amino acids: CASSPGLADYNEQFF.

V usage is TRBV6-5 and J usage is TRBJ2-2, with 8 bases aligning to TRBD1. With V trimmed by 6 bases and J by 2 bases, 5 bases remained unmatched. CDR1 and CDR2 (germline): MNHEY, SVGAGI. The CDR3 extends over 15 amino acids. CDR3 in DNA: TGTGCCAGCAGCCGCGGACAGGGCAACACCGGGGAGCTGTTTTTT. Its translation: CASSRGQGNTGELFF.

J is TRBJ1-1 and V is TRBV19; D possibly corresponds to TRBD1 (5 bases). The V end lost 6 bases, the J end lost 0 bases, and 14 bases lay between the germline ends. Looked up from germline, CDR1 is LNHDA and CDR2 is SQIVND (reference sequence). This CDR3 region has 15 residues. CDR3 nucleotide sequence: TGTGCCAGTAGCAATTTCGCAGGGCTGAACACTGAAGCTTTCTTT. This encodes CASSNFAGLNTEAFF.

This chain links TRBV2 with TRBJ2-7, with 7 bases fitting TRBD2. The germline V gene encodes CDR1 SNHLY and CDR2 FYNNEI. The CDR3 is made up of 12 amino acids. The V segment lost 8 bases and the J segment 0 bases; nucleotides outside the gene matches: 1. The CDR3 sequence is CASRGDSYEQYF. The CDR3 nucleotides read TGTGCCAGCCGGGGGGACTCCTACGAGCAGTACTTC. Full variable domain (missing parts from reference TRBV2 and TRBJ2-7): EPEVTQTPSHQVTQMGQEVILRCVPISNHLYFYWYRQILGQKVEFLVSFYNNEISEKSEIFDDQFSVERPDGSNFTLKIRSTKLEDSAMYFCASRGDSYEQYFGPGTRLTVT.

As regards this clone: The sample holds other DNA sequences that translate to the same CDR3. The rearrangement joins TRBV12-3 or TRBV12-4 to TRBJ1-2, with D maybe TRBD1 (6 bases). Trimming took 6 bases from V and 2 from J, leaving 10 bases between them. The CDR3 contains 13 residues. CDR3 sequence (DNA): TGTGCCAGCAGCCAGACAGGAAACTATGGCTACACCTTC. Translating it yields CASSQTGNYGYTF.

The chain joins TRBV7-6 to TRBJ2-2, with 14 positions matching TRBD2. The V segment lost 0 bases and the J segment 5 bases; nucleotides outside the gene matches: 8. CDR3 length equals 19 residues. CDR1 SGHVS and CDR2 FNYEAQ come from the germline V gene. The CDR3 spells CASSLAGGLAGARTGELFF. The CDR3 nucleotides read TGTGCCAGCAGCTTAGCGGGGGGACTAGCGGGAGCAAGAACCGGGGAGCTGTTTTTT.

The rearrangement links TRBV6-6 to TRBJ1-3; D unresolved. The germline CDR1 and CDR2 sequences are MNHNY and SVGAGI (reference sequence). Trimming took 10 bases from V and 5 from J, leaving 15 bases between them. The CDR3 covers 13 residues. The CDR3 DNA reads as TGTGCCACCGTCCCTCGGGAGCGAAACACCATATATTTT. This gives the protein CATVPRERNTIYF.